This T cell receptor beta chain emerged from a study of beta chain features in type 1 diabetes (dated by TCRdb to the late 2010s). Looking at the study overall: Mean age, gender distribution, total cell number and subset yield were not different between patients and healthy donors. A total of 107,917,701 sorted cells were examined across all samples, and the number of cells per subset was strongly correlated with RNA yield. In the study, TCRB repertoires of sorted circulating CD4+ T cell subsets from recently diagnosed type 1 diabetes patients were compared with those of matched healthy donors. Regulatory and stem cell-like memory subsets were isolated from only 8 patients and about eight healthy donors, whereas naive and central memory subsets came from all 28 donors.

About this clone: The antigen it binds to is not known. No much larger clonotype is one base removed from it; base qualities were not supplied.

The full study reports these points: Sequencing cDNA rather than genomic DNA could over-represent highly expressing activated cells, although activation and CD3 levels did not differ between groups. A moderate but significant shortening of TCRB CDR3 length was observed in type 1 diabetes patients in all four CD4+ subsets. Because the HLA sub-analyses included only small numbers of individuals, any influence of HLA type on TCRB rearrangement was left unresolved. Shorter templates might have been favored by PCR, but patient and control samples were amplified and corrected together, so both groups would have been affected equally by any skew. The naive, central memory and regulatory TCRB repertoires appeared to resemble one another more closely among patients than among healthy donors. At VDJ recombination sites, patients with type 1 diabetes made fewer insertions and deleted more nucleotides, a pattern implying thymic rearrangement abnormalities.

The entire isolated RNA was reverse transcribed using the High Capacity cDNA Reverse Transcription Kit, and thus expressed TCRB transcripts were sequenced. Deep immunoSEQ sequencing was performed on naive, central memory and regulatory T cell samples, with an average of roughly 3.6 million total reads per sample. Sorted cells were lysed in RLT buffer, and RNA was extracted using DNase-treated RNeasy Micro or Mini kits according to cell number. Each cell subset was processed on its own to prevent cross-contamination, while patient and healthy donor samples were processed together. Using the immunoSEQ multiplex PCR, TCRB sequences were amplified from cDNA into 87-bp fragments spanning the CDR3 region. The amplicons were sequenced using the Illumina HiSeq platform. The study's own analysis went as follows. Synthetic template baselines were used to correct PCR bias computationally, reads within Hamming distance 2 were collapsed, and singletons that could not be merged were discarded. Reads were aligned against IMGT to assign V, D and J genes, CDR3 length and insertions or deletions at six rearrangement sites. Within each subset, clonotype counts were normalized to sorted cell number, after which true diversity and Gini coefficients were computed with the tcR R package. Repertoire sharing was quantified using the overlap coefficient calculated on TCRB nucleotide sequences. As a proxy for the pre-selection repertoire, out-of-frame TCRB sequences from naive cells were analyzed. The clones in this table, taken by TCRdb from immuneACCESS, are in-frame only. Not every clone is retained; where verified, under half of the shortfall comes from an unresolved V gene, and the cause of the rest is unknown. V, J and clone size are those of that table, while D and trimming were read from the DNA. Across this sample there are about 230,000 clones, with over 9.5% seen only once. The ten largest clones represent 0.03% to 0.04% of the sample.

Looking up the germline V gene yields CDR1 SGHTA and CDR2 FQGTGA. The CDR3, cysteine through phenylalanine, is 14 amino acids long. Left in the record is the CDR3 DNA by itself, 42 bases read in frame from the first base. The germline V end is reduced by 5 bases and the J end by 7 bases; junction bases left unmatched: 9. Each donor gave one peripheral blood draw, averaging approximately 110 mL, which was collected into heparinised tubes. Naive, central memory, regulatory and stem cell-like memory CD4+ T cells were sorted on a BD FACSAria II using a panel including CD45RO, CCR7, CD25, CD127, CD95 and CD27. Every sorted population had a purity above 95%. PBMCs were separated immediately by Lymphoprep density gradient centrifugation and were stained directly, without being cultured. Samples were stained and sorted in pairs, with one healthy donor and one patient per experiment, so that batch effects were minimized.

The V gene is TRBV7-3 and the J gene is TRBJ2-5, with 8 bases aligning to TRBD1. The TCR was taken from a woman under 30 in good health. The sample was naive CD4+ T cells from blood. According to the study, the label for this sample's cell subset or site signals: true naive CD4+ T cells. The CDR3 protein: CASSLDRDFGTQYF. The sequenced DNA: TGTGCCAGCAGCCTGGACAGGGACTTTGGGACCCAGTACTTC.